Below are 12 T cell receptor beta chains sequenced from a single sample in a study of blood T cell repertoires in COVID-19. Measured with immunoSEQ multiplex PCR; TCRdb has only the in-frame clones, and not every one. The sample carries about 210,000 clones, about 83% recorded once. The specimen was peripheral blood. The receptors here all came from a woman between 40 and 55 years old with active or convalescent COVID-19.

The sample holds one count of this clone. The V and J genes are TRBV5-1 and TRBJ2-7, with TRBD2 as a possible D gene (6 bases). There are 15 residues in the CDR3. Germline assignment: CDR1 SGHRS and CDR2 YFSETQ. Trimming removed 1 base at V and 2 bases at J, with 13 bases between. As DNA, the CDR3 is TGCGCCAGCAGCTTGATTGCGGGACCGACCTACGAGCAGTACTTC. This translates into CASSLIAGPTYEQYF.

V gene TRBV7-9 combines with J gene TRBJ2-2; 12 bases agree with TRBD2. Losses at the gene ends were 5 bases for V and 6 bases for J; bases not matched to a gene: 7. CDR3 length equals 16 residues. Germline V gene data show CDR1 as SEHNR and CDR2 as FQNEAQ (reference sequence). CDR3 sequence (DNA): TGTGCCAGCAGCCCCGGACTAGCGGGACGGTCCGGGGAGCTGTTTTTT. It is translated as CASSPGLAGRSGELFF.

This chain connects TRBV10-3 to TRBJ2-7; weak D call: TRBD2 (6 bases). The CDR3 is made up of 15 amino acids. With 6 bases removed from V and 0 bases from J, the gap between germline ends came to 15 bases. Germline V gene data show CDR1 as ENHRY and CDR2 as SYGVKD. Here the CDR3 DNA reads TGTGCCATCAGCAAAAGAGCGGGCCCCTCCTACGAGCAGTACTTC. Translating gives CAISKRAGPSYEQYF.

Points on this clone: This CDR3 is also generated by other DNA sequences in the sample. This sequence joins TRBV7-2 and TRBJ1-1, with TRBD1 identical over 7 bases. The germline V gene has CDR1 SGHTA and CDR2 FQGNSA. The junction had 4 bases not matched to a gene; V was cut back by 5 bases and J by 1 base. This CDR3 is 14 amino acids long. CDR3 nucleotide sequence: TGTGCCAGCAGCCCTCGGACAGGGAACACTGAAGCTTTCTTT. Translating it yields CASSPRTGNTEAFF.

The chain combines TRBV9 with TRBJ1-1; tentatively, D is TRBD1 (5 bases). Trimming removed 5 bases from V and 4 bases from J, with 21 bases in between. There are 16 residues in the CDR3. Germline-derived CDR1 and CDR2 are SGDLS and YYNGEE. Written as DNA, the CDR3 is TGTGCCAGCAGACCCCCTCGGGGGGGGATGGGCACTGAAGCTTTCTTT. It specifies CASRPPRGGMGTEAFF.

CDR3 sequence (DNA): TGTGCCAGCAGTTACTCGGGCGACGAGCAGTACTTC. Encoded protein: CASSYSGDEQYF. The chain uses TRBV6-5 and TRBJ2-7, with no clear D. The CDR3 length is 12 residues. Trimming removed 0 bases from V and 5 bases from J, with 5 bases in between. Germline CDR1 and CDR2: MNHEY and SVGAGI.

This clone appeared a single time. J is TRBJ1-1 and V is TRBV10-1; D possibly corresponds to TRBD1 (5 bases). The V gene lost 0 bases and the J gene lost 7 bases, with 12 bases spanning the gap. The length of the CDR3 is 14 residues. CDR1 is WNHNN and CDR2 is SYGVQD in the germline V gene (reference sequence). This CDR3 reads CASSESGGKGEAFF. As DNA, the CDR3 is TGCGCCAGCAGTGAGTCGGGGGGTAAAGGTGAAGCTTTCTTT.

This clone was seen only a few times. The genes are TRBV9 and TRBJ2-7; weak D call: TRBD1 (5 bases). From germline, CDR1 is SGDLS and CDR2 YYNGEE. The CDR3 extends over 14 amino acids. V lost 0 bases to trimming and J lost 1 base, with 8 bases between them. CDR3 loop: CASSVEGESYEQYF. For the CDR3, the DNA is TGTGCCAGCAGCGTAGAAGGGGAATCCTACGAGCAGTACTTC. The complete variable domain, with remaining parts taken from reference TRBV9 and TRBJ2-7, reads DSGVTQTPKHLITATGQRVTLRCSPRSGDLSVYWYQQSLDQGLQFLIQYYNGEERAKGNILERFSAQQFPDLHSELNLSSLELGDSALYFCASSVEGESYEQYFGPGTRLTVT.

The rearrangement uses TRBV7-3 and TRBJ1-1, with 7 bases lining up with TRBD1. The CDR3 is 16 residues long. Trimming removed 2 bases from V and 3 bases from J; junction bases left unmatched: 9. CDR1 and CDR2 from the germline V gene are SGHTA and FQGTGA. CDR3 DNA: TGTGCCAGCAGCTTATCGACAGGGAAGGGCGACACTGAAGCTTTCTTT. This gives the protein CASSLSTGKGDTEAFF.

This clone was detected only a few times. J is TRBJ1-5 and V is TRBV4-2; TRBD1 agrees at 10 bases. Trimming cost V 2 bases and J 3 bases; bases outside gene matches: 13. Germline values: CDR1 LGHNA, CDR2 YNFKEQ. The CDR3 is 19 amino acids. CDR3 bases: TGTGCCAGCAGCCAAATGGAGGGAGGGACAGGGGACTACAATCAGCCCCAGCATTTT. Translating gives CASSQMEGGTGDYNQPQHF.

V is TRBV2 and J is TRBJ1-2; perhaps TRBD1 as D (6 bases). The CDR3 covers 14 residues. The V end lost 2 bases, the J end lost 6 bases, and 13 bases lay between the germline ends. CDR1 and CDR2 (germline): SNHLY, FYNNEI. This CDR3 is CASSEFGAGDGYTF. The CDR3 nucleotides read TGTGCCAGCAGTGAATTTGGGGCAGGGGATGGCTACACCTTC.

This chain connects TRBV3-1 (or the pseudogene TRBV3-2) to TRBJ2-1; D may be TRBD2 (5 bases). Trimming removed 1 base at V and 5 bases at J, with 12 bases between. Per germline, CDR1 LGHDT and CDR2 YNNKEL (reference sequence). This CDR3 has 15 amino acids. The CDR3 coding sequence is TGTGCCAGCAGCCAAGCGAGCAAGCGGAACAATGAGCAGTTCTTC. Protein sequence: CASSQASKRNNEQFF.